Below are 9 T cell receptor beta chains sequenced from a single sample in a study of blood T cell repertoires in COVID-19. Sequencing used immunoSEQ multiplex PCR; TCRdb keeps in-frame clones, though not all of them. The sample includes tens of thousands of clones, about 93% of them seen just once. The sequenced sample consisted of peripheral blood. The receptors shown here come from a human donor in a cohort sampled during active COVID-19.

This clone is a singleton in its sample. The chain combines TRBV6-1 with TRBJ2-3; 11 positions match TRBD2. Unmatched junction bases numbered 6, after V lost 4 bases and J lost 6 bases. This CDR3 has 15 amino acids. Germline CDR1 and CDR2: MNHNS and SASEGT. CDR3 in amino acids: CASSVAGGPYDTQYF. The CDR3 DNA is TGTGCCAGCAGTGTAGCGGGGGGGCCTTACGATACGCAGTATTTT.

The V gene is TRBV4-1, the J gene TRBJ1-2; 8 bases match TRBD1. The CDR3 is made up of 15 amino acids. The germline gives CDR1 MGHRA, CDR2 YSYEKL. J was trimmed by 4 bases and V by 3 bases; bases with no gene match: 7. The DNA for the CDR3 is TGCGCCAGCAGCCATGGGGACAGGCCCCCCTATGGCTACACCTTC. Its protein product is CASSHGDRPPYGYTF.

The rearrangement uses TRBV4-2 and TRBJ1-1; 11 bases are a match to TRBD1. The CDR3 is 22 amino acids. The germline V gene has CDR1 LGHNA and CDR2 YNFKEQ. V trimming: 4 bases; J trimming: 1 base; junction bases outside the gene matches: 23. CDR3 loop: CASSPTDLYQPDRGLRNTEAFF. In DNA form, the CDR3 reads TGTGCCAGCAGCCCGACCGACCTATACCAACCGGACAGGGGGCTTAGGAACACTGAAGCTTTCTTT.

The V gene is TRBV4-1, the J gene TRBJ1-1; TRBD1 might be the D (6 bases). V was pared by 1 base and J by 4 bases, with 13 bases between. The CDR3 runs to 15 residues. Germline V gene lookup returns CDR1 MGHRA and CDR2 YSYEKL. CDR3: CASSQGAGVGTEAFF. The CDR3 nucleotides read TGCGCCAGCAGCCAAGGAGCAGGGGTAGGCACTGAAGCTTTCTTT.

This clone was observed a handful of times. The rearrangement uses TRBV11-2 and TRBJ2-7, with TRBD2 as a possible D gene (6 bases). This CDR3 comprises 15 residues. Trimming removed 5 bases at V and 4 bases at J, with 18 bases between. The germline V gene has CDR1 SGHAT and CDR2 FQNNGV. DNA for the CDR3: TGTGCCAGCAGCCCCAACAAACTAGCAGGGTACGAGCAGTACTTC. It encodes CASSPNKLAGYEQYF.

V gene TRBV3-1 (or the pseudogene TRBV3-2) combines with J gene TRBJ1-4, with D perhaps TRBD1 (6 bases). Trimming took off 3 bases at V and 3 bases at J, with 14 bases between the two ends. Germline CDR1 is LGHDT and CDR2 is YNNKEL (reference sequence). The CDR3 runs to 16 residues. CDR3 in DNA: TGTGCCAGCAGCCACCTCCCGGGACACTCTAATGAAAAACTGTTTTTT. Amino acids: CASSHLPGHSNEKLFF.

The V gene is TRBV4-2, the J gene TRBJ1-5, with 7 positions matching TRBD1. CDR1 and CDR2 (germline): LGHNA, YNFKEQ. V lost 1 base, J lost 4 bases, and 7 bases stayed unmatched. There are 16 residues in the CDR3. The CDR3 bases are TGTGCCAGCAGCCAAGTCGTCCAGGGGGGTAATCAGCCCCAGCATTTT. Translating it yields CASSQVVQGGNQPQHF.

This chain uses TRBV29-1 with TRBJ1-2; D call uncertain. Germline-derived CDR1 and CDR2 are SQVTM and ANQGSEA. There are 13 residues in the CDR3. Trimming shortened V by 1 base and J by 8 bases, and 14 bases separated the two germline ends. For the CDR3, the DNA is TGCAGCGTTGAAGCCGGTAGCGCTATCGGCTACACCTTC. It encodes CSVEAGSAIGYTF. Based on the CDR3 plus reference TRBV29-1 and TRBJ1-2, the full variable domain is SAVISQKPSRDICQRGTSLTIQCQVDSQVTMMFWYRQQPGQSLTLIATANQGSEATYESGFVIDKFPISRPNLTFSTLTVSNMSPEDSSIYLCSVEAGSAIGYTFGSGTRLTVV.

The DNA for the CDR3 is TGTGCCAGCGCGACAGGGTACGAGCAGTACTTC. Protein sequence: CASATGYEQYF. V is TRBV12-3 or TRBV12-4 and J is TRBJ2-7; 7 bases are shared with TRBD1. The V gene end was trimmed by 8 bases and the J gene end by 4 bases; junction bases not matched to a gene: 2. CDR3 length: 11 amino acids.